This T cell receptor (beta chain) derives from a study of blood T cell repertoires in COVID-19. Study overall: Sites across the United States, Italy and Spain contributed samples from acute and convalescent COVID-19. Nucleic acid was either cDNA or gDNA, and it came from T cells, B-cell-depleted T cells, or PBMCs.

As processed by the authors: Estimates of nucleated cell counts were drawn from the amplification of reference gene primers. Clones were read by immunoSEQ multiplex PCR, and TCRdb kept only the in-frame ones, dropping some. D and trimming were read from the DNA, whereas the V and J calls and clone size are those reported in that table. The data contain 85,000 to 120,000 clones, roughly 81% of them singletons. After removal of 4 bases from V and 3 bases from J, the junction contained 8 bases not matched to a gene. CDR1 is MNHEY, CDR2 SVGEGT, per germline. The CDR3 loop spans 17 amino acids. The rearrangement links TRBV6-2 or TRBV6-3 to TRBJ2-7, with TRBD2 matching over 14 bases. Sample: peripheral blood. This TCR was sampled from a man aged 35-49 years with active or convalescent COVID-19. The chain's CDR3 is CASSWTSGGSTRYEQYF. The CDR3 DNA sequence: TGTGCCAGCAGTTGGACTAGCGGGGGGTCCACCCGCTACGAGCAGTACTTC.